This T cell receptor (beta chain) was captured by sequencing in a study of blood T cell repertoires in COVID-19 (dated by TCRdb to 2018 to 2020). The study in broad terms: Collaborator samples came from the United States, Italy and Spain and covered acute and convalescent phases of COVID-19. The samples were drawn from two sources: the first 160 participants of the ongoing ImmuneRACE study, and 1,200 or so subjects contributed by 6 global collaborators. The repertoires were released in a freely available public database intended as a resource for research on the immune response to SARS-CoV-2. HLA class I and class II types, where available, came from metadata supplied by the sample provider rather than from assay-based typing. A de-identified subject ID, COVID-19 status, age in years and sex were almost always included in the sample metadata. The material from the prospective study consisted of cDNA or gDNA derived from T cells, B-cell-depleted T cells, or PBMCs. Deeply sampled blood TCRbeta repertoires from subjects exposed to, actively infected with, or recovered from COVID-19 were included in the dataset. The paper as a whole reports these results and caveats: The amount of clinical and demographic metadata varied by source and participant and was provided uncurated.

In its sample, this clone was seen a few times. The specificity of this receptor is unknown. Base qualities are missing; no much larger clone stands one base away. TCRbeta CDR3 regions were amplified from genomic DNA by means of the immunoSEQ Assay, a bias-controlled multiplex PCR. On the study's bioinformatics: The number of nucleated cells in each sample was estimated from the amplification of reference gene primers within the assay. To quantify the absolute abundance of each unique TCRbeta CDR3 rearrangement, sequence reads were collapsed and filtered. Productive Simpson clonality was computed per sample as the square root of Simpson's diversity index over productive rearrangements. TCRdb limited this immuneACCESS table to in-frame rearrangements with V and J called. A share of clones is missing; checked studies link under half to unresolved V genes, and the rest is unexplained. That table furnishes V, J and clone size, whereas the DNA furnished D and trimming. This sample gives under 250,000 clones in total; about 86% of them show up just once. The ten largest clones add up to about 4.2% of the sample.

Each collaborating institution followed its own protocols to collect whole blood in K2EDTA tubes. For TCRbeta analysis, collaborator samples were shipped as frozen whole blood, as isolated PBMCs, or as DNA extracted from either sample type. Sequences MDHEN (CDR1) and SYDVKM (CDR2) are obtained from the germline V gene. From V the trimming removes 5 bases and from J it removes 2 bases, while the gene matches leave 7 bases of the junction unaccounted for. The cysteine opens and the phenylalanine closes a CDR3 of 16 amino acids. The retained sequence is limited to the CDR3, 48 bases, with the frame set at the first base.

Sequenced sample: peripheral blood. The chain was built from TRBV28 and TRBJ2-2, with 8 middle bases fitting TRBD1. The TCR originated in a man in his forties or fifties with active or convalescent COVID-19. The bases read TGTGCCAGCAGTACCGGGACAGGTTTTAACACCGGGGAGCTGTTTTTT. It encodes CASSTGTGFNTGELFF.